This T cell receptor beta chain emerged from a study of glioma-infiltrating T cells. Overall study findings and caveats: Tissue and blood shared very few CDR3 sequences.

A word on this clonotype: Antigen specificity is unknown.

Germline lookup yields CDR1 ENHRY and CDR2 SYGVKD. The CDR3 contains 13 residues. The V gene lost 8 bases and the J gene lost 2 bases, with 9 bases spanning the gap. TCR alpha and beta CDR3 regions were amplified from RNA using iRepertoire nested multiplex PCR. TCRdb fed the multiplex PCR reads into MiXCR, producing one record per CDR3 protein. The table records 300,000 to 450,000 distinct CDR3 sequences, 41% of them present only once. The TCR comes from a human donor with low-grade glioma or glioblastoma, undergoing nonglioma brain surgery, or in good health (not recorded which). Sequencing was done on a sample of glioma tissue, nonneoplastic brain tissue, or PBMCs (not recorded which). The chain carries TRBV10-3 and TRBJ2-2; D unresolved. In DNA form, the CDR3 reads TGTGCCATCCCGGGCACCAACACCGGGGAGCTGTTTTTT. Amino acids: CAIPGTNTGELFF.